This is a list of T cell receptor beta chains from one sample in a study of CD8 T cells in ankylosing spondylitis. TCRdb passed the 5' RACE reads through MiXCR, listing each CDR3 protein once. This sample has 200,000 to 250,000 distinct CDR3 sequences, with about 11% found just once. Input material: blood, either unsorted or a sorted T cell fraction (not recorded which). These receptor sequences come from a male donor with ankylosing spondylitis or in good health (not recorded which). Both conserved end residues are part of each CDR3. A D gene is named only where the DNA matches it firmly. Size is omitted from some rows. Given values are once, few, many or a class for expanded clones.

TRBV3-1	.	.	TRBJ1-2	TGTGCCAGCAGCCCTCGGGACCTAAATGAGGAGGGCTACACCTTC	CASSPRDLNEEGYTF
TRBV3-1	many	.	TRBJ2-7	TGTGCCAGCAGCCAAGATCTAACAGGTTCCTACGAGCAGTACTTC	CASSQDLTGSYEQYF
TRBV29-1	few	.	TRBJ2-5	TGCAGCGTTACCGCAGGGAGGTGGGAGACCCAGTACTTC	CSVTAGRWETQYF
TRBV20-1	few	.	TRBJ2-2	TGCAGTGCTAGAGCTATCTCAGACGGGGCGGCCGGGGAGCTGTTTTTT	CSARAISDGAAGELFF
TRBV28	many	.	TRBJ2-7	TGTGCCAGCACTCAACCGGCCCCCTACGAGCAGTACTTC	CASTQPAPYEQYF
TRBV5-5	few	TRBD2	TRBJ2-7	TGTGCCAGCAGCTGGGGTGGTCTAGCGGAGTACGAGCAGTACTTC	CASSWGGLAEYEQYF
TRBV29-1	few	TRBD2	TRBJ2-7	TGCAGCGTTGATTTCTGGATTAGCGGGGGAGGCGAGCAGTACTTC	CSVDFWISGGGEQYF
TRBV5-1	many	.	TRBJ1-1	TGCGCCAGCACCCCGACGGCGGGGAACACTGAAGCTTTCTTT	CASTPTAGNTEAFF
TRBV18	many	TRBD1	TRBJ1-2	TGTGCCAGCTCTCCGGACAGGGACTATGGCTACACCTTC	CASSPDRDYGYTF
TRBV28	few	TRBD1	TRBJ1-5	TGTGCCATCAGACAGGGGGCTTTCAATCAGCCCCAGCATTTT	CAIRQGAFNQPQHF
TRBV29-1	many	.	TRBJ2-7	TGCAGCGTGGATACAGGGTCTGACGGGCAGTACTTC	CSVDTGSDGQYF
TRBV6-5	many	.	TRBJ2-5	TGTGCCAGCAGTTCCGGACGCGGCCAAGAGACCCAGTACTTC	CASSSGRGQETQYF
TRBV27	.	.	TRBJ2-5	TGTGCCAGCGTCTCCCACTGGGCTAGCCGTGGAGAGACCCAGTACTTC	CASVSHWASRGETQYF